A selection of T cell receptor beta chains follows, all from one sample in a study of metastatic and nonmetastatic thyroid tumors. TCRdb reprocessed the PCR reads using MiXCR. The sample records roughly 22,000 clones, more than 30% being singletons. Sequencing input: blood. The receptor set was obtained from a male donor with papillary thyroid cancer or a benign thyroid nodule (not recorded which). Some clones in this sample may be carry-over from other donors' samples. Each CDR3 is given with its conserved first and last residue. The order of the fields is D gene, clone size, V gene, J gene, CDR3 DNA, CDR3 protein. A D gene is named only where the DNA matches it firmly. Clone size is shown for a subset of rows, as once, few, many or a class of expanded clone.

d_call: TRBD2; clone_size: NA; v_call: TRBV18; j_call: TRBJ2-7; cdr3_nt: TGTGCCAGCTCACCAGGGGGGGACTACGAGCAGTACTTC; cdr3_aa: CASSPGGDYEQYF
d_call: NA; clone_size: many; v_call: TRBV6-6; j_call: TRBJ2-7; cdr3_nt: TGTGCCAGCAGTTACTCTAACGGCTTCTCCTACGAGCAGTACTTC; cdr3_aa: CASSYSNGFSYEQYF
d_call: NA; clone_size: many; v_call: TRBV18; j_call: TRBJ1-4; cdr3_nt: TGTGCCAGCTCACCACCCGGCGGCGAAAAACTGTTTTTT; cdr3_aa: CASSPPGGEKLFF
d_call: NA; clone_size: NA; v_call: TRBV4-3; j_call: TRBJ2-7; cdr3_nt: TGCGCCAGCAGCCAAGATGGGGAATCAAACGAGCAGTACTTC; cdr3_aa: CASSQDGESNEQYF
d_call: TRBD2; clone_size: many; v_call: TRBV7-3; j_call: TRBJ2-1; cdr3_nt: TGTGCCAGCAGCCTCCGACTAGCGGGACACAATGAGCAGTTCTTC; cdr3_aa: CASSLRLAGHNEQFF
d_call: NA; clone_size: many; v_call: TRBV29-1; j_call: TRBJ2-1; cdr3_nt: TGCAGCGTTGTTGGCGGGGCGACCTACAATGAGCAGTTCTTC; cdr3_aa: CSVVGGATYNEQFF
d_call: TRBD1; clone_size: NA; v_call: TRBV5-1; j_call: TRBJ1-2; cdr3_nt: TGCGCCAGCAGCTTTGGGACAGGGGTCTACACCTTC; cdr3_aa: CASSFGTGVYTF
d_call: NA; clone_size: medium-sized; v_call: TRBV6-2/TRBV6-3; j_call: TRBJ1-2; cdr3_nt: TGTGCCAGCAGCCCACAGGCTATCTATGGCTACACCTTC; cdr3_aa: CASSPQAIYGYTF
d_call: NA; clone_size: NA; v_call: TRBV2; j_call: TRBJ2-7; cdr3_nt: TGTGCCAGCAGTGATTTGTCAGGGTGGTACGAGCAGTACTTC; cdr3_aa: CASSDLSGWYEQYF
d_call: TRBD1; clone_size: many; v_call: TRBV20-1; j_call: TRBJ2-7; cdr3_nt: TGCAGTGCTAGCCTTCAGGGGGACGAGCAGTACTTC; cdr3_aa: CSASLQGDEQYF
d_call: TRBD1; clone_size: NA; v_call: TRBV3-1; j_call: TRBJ1-2; cdr3_nt: TGTGCCAGCAGCCACGGACAGGGGGGTAACTATGGCTACACCTTC; cdr3_aa: CASSHGQGGNYGYTF
d_call: NA; clone_size: medium-sized; v_call: TRBV11-2; j_call: TRBJ2-1; cdr3_nt: TGTGCCAGCAGCTTAGGACGGGTAACTGGCAATGAGCAGTTCTTC; cdr3_aa: CASSLGRVTGNEQFF
d_call: NA; clone_size: NA; v_call: TRBV6-2/TRBV6-3; j_call: TRBJ2-6; cdr3_nt: TGTGCCAGCAGTTACCTCGGGGAGGTGGCTTCCAACGTCCTGACTTTC; cdr3_aa: CASSYLGEVASNVLTF
d_call: NA; clone_size: NA; v_call: TRBV20-1; j_call: TRBJ2-3; cdr3_nt: TGCAGTGCTAGAGATCCCGGGAACACAGATACGCAGTATTTT; cdr3_aa: CSARDPGNTDTQYF
d_call: NA; clone_size: NA; v_call: TRBV30; j_call: TRBJ1-6; cdr3_nt: TGTGCCTGGAGTGTGGGGGGCATTGATTCACCCCTCCACTTT; cdr3_aa: CAWSVGGIDSPLHF